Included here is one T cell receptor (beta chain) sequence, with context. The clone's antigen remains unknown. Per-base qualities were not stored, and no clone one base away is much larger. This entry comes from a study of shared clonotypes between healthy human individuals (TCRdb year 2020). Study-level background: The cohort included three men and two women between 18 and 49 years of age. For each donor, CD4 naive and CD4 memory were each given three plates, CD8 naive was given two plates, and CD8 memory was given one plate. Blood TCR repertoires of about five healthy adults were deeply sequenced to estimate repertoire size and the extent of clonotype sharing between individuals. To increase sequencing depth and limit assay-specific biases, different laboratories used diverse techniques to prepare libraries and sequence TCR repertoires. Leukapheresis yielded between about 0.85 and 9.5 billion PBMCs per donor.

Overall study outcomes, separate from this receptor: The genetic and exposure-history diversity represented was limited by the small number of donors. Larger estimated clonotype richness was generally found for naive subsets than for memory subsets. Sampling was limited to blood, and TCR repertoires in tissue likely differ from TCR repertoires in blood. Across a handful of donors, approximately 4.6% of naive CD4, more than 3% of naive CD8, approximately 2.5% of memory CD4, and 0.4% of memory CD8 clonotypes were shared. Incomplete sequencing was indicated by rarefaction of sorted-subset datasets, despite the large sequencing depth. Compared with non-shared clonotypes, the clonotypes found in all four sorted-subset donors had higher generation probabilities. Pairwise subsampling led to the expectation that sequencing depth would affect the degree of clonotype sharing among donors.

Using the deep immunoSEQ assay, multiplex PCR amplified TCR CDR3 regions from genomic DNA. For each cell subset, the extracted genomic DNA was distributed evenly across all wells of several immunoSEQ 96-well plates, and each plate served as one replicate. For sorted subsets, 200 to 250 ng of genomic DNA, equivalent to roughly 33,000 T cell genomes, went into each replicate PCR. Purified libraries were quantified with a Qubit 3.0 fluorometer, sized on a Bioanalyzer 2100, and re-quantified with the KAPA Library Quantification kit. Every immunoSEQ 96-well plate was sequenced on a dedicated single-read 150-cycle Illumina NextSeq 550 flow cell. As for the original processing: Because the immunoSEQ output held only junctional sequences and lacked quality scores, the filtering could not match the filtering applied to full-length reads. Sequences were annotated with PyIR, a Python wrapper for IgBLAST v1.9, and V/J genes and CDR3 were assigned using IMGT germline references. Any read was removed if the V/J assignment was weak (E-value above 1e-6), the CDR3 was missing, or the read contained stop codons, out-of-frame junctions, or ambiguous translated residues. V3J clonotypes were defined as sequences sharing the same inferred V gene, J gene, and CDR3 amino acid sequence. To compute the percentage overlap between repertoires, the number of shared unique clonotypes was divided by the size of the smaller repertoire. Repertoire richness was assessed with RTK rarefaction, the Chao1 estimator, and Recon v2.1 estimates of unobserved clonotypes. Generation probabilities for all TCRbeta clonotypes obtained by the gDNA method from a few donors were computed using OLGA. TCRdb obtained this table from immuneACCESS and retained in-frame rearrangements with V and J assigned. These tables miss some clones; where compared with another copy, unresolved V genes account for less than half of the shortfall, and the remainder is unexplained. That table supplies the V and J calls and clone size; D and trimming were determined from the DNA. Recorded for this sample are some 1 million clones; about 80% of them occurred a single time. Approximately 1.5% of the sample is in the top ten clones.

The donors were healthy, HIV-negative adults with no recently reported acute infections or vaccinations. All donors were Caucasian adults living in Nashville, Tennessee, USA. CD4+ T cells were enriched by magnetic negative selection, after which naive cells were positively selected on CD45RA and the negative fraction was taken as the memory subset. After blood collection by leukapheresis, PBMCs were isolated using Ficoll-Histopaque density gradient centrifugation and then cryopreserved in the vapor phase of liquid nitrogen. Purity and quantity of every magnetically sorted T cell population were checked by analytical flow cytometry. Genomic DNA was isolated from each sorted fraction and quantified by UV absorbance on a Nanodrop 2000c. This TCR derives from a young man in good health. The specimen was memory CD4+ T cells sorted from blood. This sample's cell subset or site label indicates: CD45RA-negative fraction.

The DNA sequence reads TGTGCCAGCGAGGGGCAGGTGAATTCACCCCTCCACTTT. It specifies CASEGQVNSPLHF. The sequence joins TRBV7-9 to TRBJ1-6; the D gene is perhaps TRBD1, on 5 matching bases. From the germline V gene (reference sequence), CDR1 is SEHNR and CDR2 is FQNEAQ. From the cysteine through the phenylalanine, the CDR3 covers 13 amino acids. Only CDR3 DNA remains: 39 bases, in frame from the first base. V loses 8 bases, J loses 7 bases, and the germline ends lie 12 bases apart.